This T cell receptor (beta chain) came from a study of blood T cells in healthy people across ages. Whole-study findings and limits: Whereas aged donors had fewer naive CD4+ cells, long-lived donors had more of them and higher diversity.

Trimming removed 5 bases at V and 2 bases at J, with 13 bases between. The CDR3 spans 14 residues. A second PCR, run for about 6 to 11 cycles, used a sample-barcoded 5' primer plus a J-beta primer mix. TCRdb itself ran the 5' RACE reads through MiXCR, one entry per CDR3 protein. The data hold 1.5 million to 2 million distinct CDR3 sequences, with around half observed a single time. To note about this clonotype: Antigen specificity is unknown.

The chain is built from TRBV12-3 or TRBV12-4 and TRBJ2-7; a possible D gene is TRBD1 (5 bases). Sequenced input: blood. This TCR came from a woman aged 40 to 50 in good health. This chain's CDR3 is CASSPRTQTYEQYF. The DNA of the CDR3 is TGTGCCAGCAGTCCACGGACACAGACCTACGAGCAGTACTTC.